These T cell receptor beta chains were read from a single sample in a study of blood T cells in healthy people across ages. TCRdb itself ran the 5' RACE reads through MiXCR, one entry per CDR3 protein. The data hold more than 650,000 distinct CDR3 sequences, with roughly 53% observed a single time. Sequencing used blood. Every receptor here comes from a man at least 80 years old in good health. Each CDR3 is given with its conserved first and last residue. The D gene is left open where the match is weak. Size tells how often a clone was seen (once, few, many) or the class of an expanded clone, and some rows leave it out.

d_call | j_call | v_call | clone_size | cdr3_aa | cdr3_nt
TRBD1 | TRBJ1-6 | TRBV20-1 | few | CSAYHRGSSYNSPLHF | TGCAGTGCTTATCACAGGGGGAGCTCCTATAATTCACCCCTCCACTTT
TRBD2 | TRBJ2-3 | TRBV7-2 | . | CASSKRMISGRRVVGSTQYF | TGTGCCAGCAGCAAAAGGATGATTAGCGGGAGGAGGGTTGTGGGTAGTACGCAGTATTTT
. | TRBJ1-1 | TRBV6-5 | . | CASSYSAMTTEAFF | TGTGCCAGCAGTTACTCAGCGATGACTACTGAAGCTTTCTTT
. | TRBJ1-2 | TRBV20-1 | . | CSASQGGRVGYTF | TGCAGTGCTAGTCAGGGAGGGCGAGTGGGCTACACCTTC
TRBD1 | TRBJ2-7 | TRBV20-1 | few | CSAPPGQGASYEQYF | TGCAGTGCCCCTCCAGGACAGGGGGCCTCCTACGAGCAGTACTTC
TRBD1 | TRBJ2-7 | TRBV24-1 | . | CATSAGTGYEQYF | TGTGCCACAAGCGCCGGGACAGGCTACGAGCAGTACTTC
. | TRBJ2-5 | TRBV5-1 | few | CASSLTGAGPQETQYF | TGCGCCAGCAGCTTGACTGGGGCGGGACCACAAGAGACCCAGTACTTC
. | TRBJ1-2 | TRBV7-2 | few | CASSPFEGTNYGYTF | TGTGCCAGCAGCCCCTTTGAGGGGACCAACTATGGCTACACCTTC
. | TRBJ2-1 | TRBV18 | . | CASSPATGGSYNEQFF | TGTGCCAGCTCACCCGCGACGGGTGGCTCCTACAATGAGCAGTTCTTC
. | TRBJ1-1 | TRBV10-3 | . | CAISELLTGSPTEAFF | TGTGCCATCAGTGAGTTATTAACCGGGAGCCCAACTGAAGCTTTCTTT
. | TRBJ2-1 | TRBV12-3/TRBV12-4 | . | CASSLEVRVGNEQFF | TGTGCCAGCAGTTTAGAAGTAAGGGTGGGGAATGAGCAGTTCTTC